This TCR beta chain was observed in a study of blood T cell repertoires in COVID-19. Germline loops: CDR1 MNHEY, CDR2 SVGAGI. The CDR3 is 12 amino acids. V lost 6 bases and J lost 11; bases outside the gene matches: 9. Some clones are missing from TCRdb's copy, which holds only in-frame ones; the method was immunoSEQ multiplex PCR. The sample holds around 150,000 clones; more than 75% are singletons and the top ten take 9.5% to 13%. The sample taken for sequencing was peripheral blood. The V gene is TRBV6-5, the J gene TRBJ1-1; 7 bases fit TRBD1. The source is a man in his 60s who had recovered from COVID-19. CDR3 amino acids: CASRDRQLAAFF. The CDR3 region has the DNA TGTGCCAGCAGGGACAGGCAACTTGCCGCTTTCTTT.